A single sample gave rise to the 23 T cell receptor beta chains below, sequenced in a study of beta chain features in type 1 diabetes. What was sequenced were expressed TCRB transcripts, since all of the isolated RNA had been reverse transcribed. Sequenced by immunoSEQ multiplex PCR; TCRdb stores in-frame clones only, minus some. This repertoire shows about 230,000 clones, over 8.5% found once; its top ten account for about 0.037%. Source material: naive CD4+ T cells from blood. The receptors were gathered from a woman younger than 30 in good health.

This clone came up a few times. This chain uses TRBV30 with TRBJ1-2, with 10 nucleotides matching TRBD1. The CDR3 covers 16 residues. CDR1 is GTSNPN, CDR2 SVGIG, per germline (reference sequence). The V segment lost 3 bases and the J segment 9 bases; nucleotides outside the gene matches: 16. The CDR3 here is CAWRGTGTGAHLSYTF. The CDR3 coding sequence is TGTGCCTGGAGGGGGACCGGGACAGGGGCCCATCTTAGCTACACCTTC.

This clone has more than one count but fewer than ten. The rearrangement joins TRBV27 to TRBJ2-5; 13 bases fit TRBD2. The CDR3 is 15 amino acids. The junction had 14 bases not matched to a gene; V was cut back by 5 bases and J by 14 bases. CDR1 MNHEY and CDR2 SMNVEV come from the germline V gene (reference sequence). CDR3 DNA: TGTGCCAGCAGTCCCCCGACTAGCGGGAGGACCAAATTCTACTTC. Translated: CASSPPTSGRTKFYF.

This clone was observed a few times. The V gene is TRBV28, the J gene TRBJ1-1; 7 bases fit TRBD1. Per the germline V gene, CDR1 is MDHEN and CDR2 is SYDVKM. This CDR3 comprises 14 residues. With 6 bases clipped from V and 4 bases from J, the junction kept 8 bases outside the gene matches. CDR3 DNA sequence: TGTGCCAGCAGACCCCCAGGGGGTGCCACTGAAGCTTTCTTT. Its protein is CASRPPGGATEAFF.

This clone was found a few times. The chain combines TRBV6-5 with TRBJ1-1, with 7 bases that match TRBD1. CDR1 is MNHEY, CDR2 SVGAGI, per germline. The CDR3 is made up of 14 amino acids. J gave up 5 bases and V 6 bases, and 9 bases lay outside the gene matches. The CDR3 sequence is CASRQGPQRTEAFF. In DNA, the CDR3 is TGTGCCAGCAGACAGGGGCCCCAGAGGACTGAAGCTTTCTTT.

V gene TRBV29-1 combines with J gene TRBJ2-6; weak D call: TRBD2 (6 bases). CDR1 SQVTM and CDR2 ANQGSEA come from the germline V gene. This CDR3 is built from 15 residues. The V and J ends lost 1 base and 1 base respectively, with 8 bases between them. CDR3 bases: TGCAGCGTTGAAGGAGGAGGGTCTGGGGCCAACGTCCTGACTTTC. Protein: CSVEGGGSGANVLTF. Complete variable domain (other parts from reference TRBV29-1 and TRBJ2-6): SAVISQKPSRDICQRGTSLTIQCQVDSQVTMMFWYRQQPGQSLTLIATANQGSEATYESGFVIDKFPISRPNLTFSTLTVSNMSPEDSSIYLCSVEGGGSGANVLTFGAGSRLTVL.

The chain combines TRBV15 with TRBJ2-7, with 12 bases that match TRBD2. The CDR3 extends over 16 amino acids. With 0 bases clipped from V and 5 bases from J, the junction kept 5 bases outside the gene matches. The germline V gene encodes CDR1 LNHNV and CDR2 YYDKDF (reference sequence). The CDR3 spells CATSRERTSGDHEQYF. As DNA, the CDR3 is TGTGCCACCAGCAGAGAAAGGACTAGCGGGGATCACGAGCAGTACTTC.

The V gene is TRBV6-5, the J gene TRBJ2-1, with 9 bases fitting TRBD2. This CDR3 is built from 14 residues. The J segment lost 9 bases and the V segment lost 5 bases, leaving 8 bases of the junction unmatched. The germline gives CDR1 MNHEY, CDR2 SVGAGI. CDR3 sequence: CASSPLGTSSEQFF. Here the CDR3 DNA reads TGTGCCAGCAGTCCACTCGGGACTAGCTCTGAGCAGTTCTTC.

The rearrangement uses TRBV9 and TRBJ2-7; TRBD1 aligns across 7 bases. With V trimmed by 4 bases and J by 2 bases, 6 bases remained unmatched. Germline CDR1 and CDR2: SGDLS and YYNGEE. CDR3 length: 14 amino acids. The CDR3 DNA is TGTGCCAGCAGCCGGGACAGCTATCCCTACGAGCAGTACTTC. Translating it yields CASSRDSYPYEQYF.

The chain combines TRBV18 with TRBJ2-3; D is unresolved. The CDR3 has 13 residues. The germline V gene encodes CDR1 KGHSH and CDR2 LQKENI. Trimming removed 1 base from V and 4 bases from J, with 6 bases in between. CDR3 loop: CASSPLLSDTQYF. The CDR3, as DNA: TGTGCCAGCTCACCACTCCTATCAGATACGCAGTATTTT.

The CDR3 DNA is TGTGCCAGCACCCCGGGGGTCGGAACCGGGGAGCTGTTTTTT. This sequence encodes CASTPGVGTGELFF. This chain connects TRBV5-4 to TRBJ2-2, with a weak D call TRBD2 (6 bases). This CDR3 is built from 14 residues. Per the germline V gene, CDR1 is SGHNT and CDR2 is YYREEE (reference sequence). The germline V and J ends were trimmed by 6 bases and 5 bases, with 14 bases remaining between them.

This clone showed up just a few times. CDR3 in amino acids: CASSLGGGTEAFF. CDR3 coding DNA: TGTGCCAGCAGCTTGGGGGGGGGCACTGAAGCTTTCTTT. The V call is TRBV5-4, the J call TRBJ1-1; TRBD1 is a possible D gene (5 bases). The germline V gene has CDR1 SGHNT and CDR2 YYREEE (reference sequence). The CDR3 has 13 amino acids. The V and J ends lost 0 bases and 4 bases respectively, with 7 bases between them.

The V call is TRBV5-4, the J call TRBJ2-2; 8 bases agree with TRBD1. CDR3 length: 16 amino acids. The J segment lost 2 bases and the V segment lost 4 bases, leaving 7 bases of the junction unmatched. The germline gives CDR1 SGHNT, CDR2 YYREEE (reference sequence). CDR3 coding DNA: TGTGCCAGCAGCACCGGGACAGGACTTAACACCGGGGAGCTGTTTTTT. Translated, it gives CASSTGTGLNTGELFF.

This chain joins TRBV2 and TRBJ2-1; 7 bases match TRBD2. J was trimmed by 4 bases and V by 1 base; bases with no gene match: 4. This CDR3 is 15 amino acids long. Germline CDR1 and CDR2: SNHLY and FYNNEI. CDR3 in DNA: TGTGCCAGCAGTGAAGAGGCTAGCGGTTACAATGAGCAGTTCTTC. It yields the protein CASSEEASGYNEQFF. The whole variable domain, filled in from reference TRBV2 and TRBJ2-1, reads EPEVTQTPSHQVTQMGQEVILRCVPISNHLYFYWYRQILGQKVEFLVSFYNNEISEKSEIFDDQFSVERPDGSNFTLKIRSTKLEDSAMYFCASSEEASGYNEQFFGPGTRLTVL.

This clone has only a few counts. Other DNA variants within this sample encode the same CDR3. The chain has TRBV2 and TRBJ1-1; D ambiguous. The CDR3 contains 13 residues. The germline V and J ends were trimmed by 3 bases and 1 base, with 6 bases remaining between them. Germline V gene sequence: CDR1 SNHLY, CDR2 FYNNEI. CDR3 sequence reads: CASSEGRNTEAFF. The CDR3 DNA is TGTGCCAGCAGTGAGGGGAGGAACACTGAAGCTTTCTTT.

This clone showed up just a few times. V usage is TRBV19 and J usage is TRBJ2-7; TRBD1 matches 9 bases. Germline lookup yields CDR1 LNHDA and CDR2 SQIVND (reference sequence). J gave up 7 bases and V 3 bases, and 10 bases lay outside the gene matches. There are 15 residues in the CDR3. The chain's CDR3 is CASSIRTGDTGEQYF. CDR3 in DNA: TGTGCCAGTAGTATTCGGACAGGGGATACGGGAGAGCAGTACTTC. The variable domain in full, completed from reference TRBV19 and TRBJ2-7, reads DGGITQSPKYLFRKEGQNVTLSCEQNLNHDAMYWYRQDPGQGLRLIYYSQIVNDFQKGDIAEGYSVSREKKESFPLTVTSAQKNPTAFYLCASSIRTGDTGEQYFGPGTRLTVT.

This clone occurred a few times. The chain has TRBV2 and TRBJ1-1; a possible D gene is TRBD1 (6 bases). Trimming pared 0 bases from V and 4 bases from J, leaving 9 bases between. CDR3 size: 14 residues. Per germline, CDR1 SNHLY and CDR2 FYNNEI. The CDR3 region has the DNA TGTGCCAGCAGTGAAGCTAGGACAGCCACTGAAGCTTTCTTT. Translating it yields CASSEARTATEAFF.

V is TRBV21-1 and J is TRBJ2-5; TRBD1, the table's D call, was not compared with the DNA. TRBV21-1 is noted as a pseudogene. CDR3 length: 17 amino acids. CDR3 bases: TGTGCCAGCAGCAGAGGATCCGGGACAGGGTGGAAGGAGACCCAGTACTTC. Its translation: CASSRGSGTGWKETQYF.

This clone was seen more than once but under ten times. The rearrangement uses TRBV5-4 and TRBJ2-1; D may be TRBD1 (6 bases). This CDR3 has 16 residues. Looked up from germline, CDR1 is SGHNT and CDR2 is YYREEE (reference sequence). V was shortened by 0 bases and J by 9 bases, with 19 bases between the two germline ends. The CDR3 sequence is CASSLAPPGAAGEQFF. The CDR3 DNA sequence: TGTGCCAGCAGCTTGGCCCCGCCAGGGGCTGCTGGTGAGCAGTTCTTC.

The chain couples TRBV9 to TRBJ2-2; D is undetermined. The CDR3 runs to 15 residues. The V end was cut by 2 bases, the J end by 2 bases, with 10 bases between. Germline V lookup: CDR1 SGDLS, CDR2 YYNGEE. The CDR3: CASSVSVYNTGELFF. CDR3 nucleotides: TGTGCCAGCAGCGTTTCGGTCTACAACACCGGGGAGCTGTTTTTT.

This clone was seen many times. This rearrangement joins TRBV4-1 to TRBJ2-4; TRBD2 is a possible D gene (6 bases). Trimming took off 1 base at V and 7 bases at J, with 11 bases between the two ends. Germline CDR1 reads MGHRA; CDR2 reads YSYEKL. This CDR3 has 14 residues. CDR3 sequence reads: CASSQVAGINIQYF. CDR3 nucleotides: TGCGCCAGCAGCCAAGTGGCGGGGATTAACATTCAGTACTTC.

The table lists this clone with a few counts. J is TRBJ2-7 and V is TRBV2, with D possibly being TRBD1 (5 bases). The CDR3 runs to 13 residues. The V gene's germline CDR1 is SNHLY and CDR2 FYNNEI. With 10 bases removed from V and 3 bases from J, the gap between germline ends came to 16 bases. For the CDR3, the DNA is TGTGCCATCCTTTGGCAGGGAAGCTACGAGCAGTACTTC. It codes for CAILWQGSYEQYF.

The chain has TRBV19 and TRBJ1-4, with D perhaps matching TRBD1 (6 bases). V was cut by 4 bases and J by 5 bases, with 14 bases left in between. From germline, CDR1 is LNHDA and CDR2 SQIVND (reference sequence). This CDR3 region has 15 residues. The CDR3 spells CASSTYRAQNEKLFF. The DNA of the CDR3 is TGTGCCAGTAGTACCTACAGGGCCCAGAATGAAAAACTGTTTTTT.

As DNA, the CDR3 is TGTGCCAGTCTAGGACAGGGAGCGTACAATGAGCAGTTCTTC. It codes for CASLGQGAYNEQFF. The chain links TRBV19 to TRBJ2-1, with TRBD1 identical over 8 bases. V trimming: 8 bases; J trimming: 4 bases; junction bases outside the gene matches: 7. Germline V lookup: CDR1 LNHDA, CDR2 SQIVND (reference sequence). The CDR3 is 14 residues long.